This T cell receptor beta chain is drawn from a study of neoadjuvant anti-PD-1 for oral cavity cancer. Germline V CDR1 and CDR2: MNHEY, SVGAGI. CDR3 length: 15 amino acids. V lost 0 bases and J lost 3; bases outside the gene matches: 2. Described time point: after neoadjuvant nivolumab, at surgical resection. About this clone itself: What it binds is unknown.

Study-wide points: Treg/Th17 ratio rose with pretreatment blood and fell with post-treatment tumor TCRbeta clonality.

Assay: immunoSEQ multiplex PCR; the TCRdb copy retains only in-frame clones and omits some. The repertoire consists of more than 25,000 clones, with 80% occurring once and the leading ten covering nearly 3.5%. The gene calls are TRBV6-5 and TRBJ2-1; TRBD2 matches at 7 bases. The source of this sequence is a person aged 35 to 85 with oral cavity squamous cell carcinoma. Sequenced here: PBMCs, sampled after nivolumab (anti-PD-1) treatment. The CDR3 DNA reads as TGTGCCAGCAGTTACTCTCCTAGCGGCTACAATGAGCAGTTCTTC. It codes for CASSYSPSGYNEQFF.